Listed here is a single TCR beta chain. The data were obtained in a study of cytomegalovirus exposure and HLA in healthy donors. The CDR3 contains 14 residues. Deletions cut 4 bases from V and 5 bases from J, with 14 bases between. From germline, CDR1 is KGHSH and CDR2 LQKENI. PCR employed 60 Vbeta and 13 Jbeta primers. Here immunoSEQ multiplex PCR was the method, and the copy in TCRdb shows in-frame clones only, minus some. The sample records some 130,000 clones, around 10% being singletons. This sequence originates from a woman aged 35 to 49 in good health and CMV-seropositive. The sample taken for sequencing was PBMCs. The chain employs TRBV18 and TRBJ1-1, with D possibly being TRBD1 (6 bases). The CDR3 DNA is TGTGCCAGCTCACTAAAACAGGGCGGAACTGAAGCTTTCTTT. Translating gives CASSLKQGGTEAFF.